This TCR beta chain was retrieved from a study of response to subunit inactivated influenza vaccine. The V gene's germline CDR1 is SQVTM and CDR2 ANQGSEA. CDR3 length equals 13 residues. Trimming shortened V by 4 bases and J by 1 base, and 10 bases separated the two germline ends. In TCRdb, the RT-PCR reads were re-called with MiXCR into one record per CDR3 protein. This table holds under 750,000 distinct CDR3 sequences, roughly 12% found once. For this clonotype: Its antigen is currently unknown.

Study-level results: The authors offered the suggestion that each seasonal influenza vaccination recruits few new T cells.

This specimen was PBMCs from blood, taken on the day of vaccination. The receptor was isolated from a man aged 50-60 years who received an inactivated influenza vaccine. The chain couples TRBV29-1 to TRBJ1-1, with D tentatively TRBD1 (6 bases). This CDR3 is CSVVGGTNTEAFF. The CDR3 bases are TGCAGCGTTGTCGGGGGCACGAACACTGAAGCTTTCTTT.